Below, one TCR beta chain is given with its context. Its target antigen remains unknown. Base quality data are lacking; no much larger clone is found one base away. TCR cDNA was made using 5'RACE template switching, a step that added a universal primer site and unique molecular identifiers. cDNA synthesis was primed from both the TCR alpha and TCR beta constant segments. Libraries were amplified in two PCR steps, with sample barcodes and sequencing adapters added in the second step. Libraries were sequenced on Illumina HiSeq 2500 (2x100 bp) or NovaSeq (2x150 bp). Processing in the source paper ran as follows. Reads were demultiplexed and collapsed into UMI consensus sequences with MIGEC, and V(D)J alignment was performed with MiXCR. Using edgeR on replicate PBMC samples, clonotypes were called vaccine-responding if FDR was below 0.01 and the log2 fold change was above 5 up to day 15. Bulk clonotypes were assigned CD4 or CD8 identity according to which sequenced CD4 or CD8 repertoire held them at higher abundance. TCRdb's own reprocessing of the public reads used fastp at Q25 and MiXCR and kept productive beta chains. Duplicate CDR3 protein sequences are folded into a single record with the most common DNA and genes. Clone size and V and J calls follow TCRdb, not the original study. The sample table contains some 550,000 distinct CDR3 sequences; only one count was recorded for less than 20% of them. Approximately 14% of the sample goes to the ten largest clones.

The germline V gene (reference sequence) gives CDR1 as LGHDT and CDR2 as YNNKEL. At the junction V is shortened by 6 bases and J by 7 bases; bases outside the gene matches: 8. From the cysteine up to the phenylalanine, the CDR3 has a length of 15 residues. Just the 45-base CDR3 DNA is kept, in frame starting at base 1. The data were taken from a study of T cells after yellow fever vaccination (dated by TCRdb to the late 2010s). Regarding the complete study: The SMART-Seq v4 Ultra Low Input RNA kit was used to prepare libraries from fractions with low cell numbers. To follow T-cell clones before and after both primary and booster YFV17D yellow fever vaccination, bulk TCR alpha and beta repertoires underwent longitudinal sequencing. Two healthy male donors, one aged 18 to 30 and one aged 30 to 40 years, made up the cohort. Blood was drawn at multiple timepoints before and after primary and secondary immunization, with bulk PBMC replicates and cell subsets isolated. Points the paper makes about the study in general: Compared with the primary T-cell response, the secondary T-cell response was faster but weaker, reaching its peak on day 5 rather than on day 15. Most clones expanded after primary vaccination were re-detected after the booster (96% of CD4 and approximately 89% of CD8), suggesting broad memory maintenance. A small fraction of clonotypes appeared in both the CD4 and CD8 compartments, likely as a result of convergent recombination. FACS-sorted repertoires could contain abundant contaminating clonotypes from the bulk population, so computational filtering was required. The study included only a couple of donors, which limits how far the findings can be generalized.

The treatment or condition label, as the study defines it: live attenuated yellow fever vaccine strain. At every blood-draw timepoint, two biological replicates of bulk PBMCs were collected. PBMCs were isolated from peripheral blood using a standard Ficoll-Paque protocol. TriZol was used to extract RNA from bulk PBMCs, from CD4 and CD8 fractions, and from dextramer-positive and dextramer-negative fractions. The rearrangement joined TRBV3-1 to TRBJ2-7; 14 middle bases align to TRBD2. This clonotype was sampled from a man in his thirties or forties who received the YFV17D yellow fever vaccine. The sample in question was PBMCs, obtained 15 days after the yellow fever booster vaccination. The CDR3 region reads CASSPKGLAGEEQYF. The nucleotide sequence reads TGTGCCAGCAGTCCGAAGGGACTAGCGGGAGAAGAGCAGTACTTC.